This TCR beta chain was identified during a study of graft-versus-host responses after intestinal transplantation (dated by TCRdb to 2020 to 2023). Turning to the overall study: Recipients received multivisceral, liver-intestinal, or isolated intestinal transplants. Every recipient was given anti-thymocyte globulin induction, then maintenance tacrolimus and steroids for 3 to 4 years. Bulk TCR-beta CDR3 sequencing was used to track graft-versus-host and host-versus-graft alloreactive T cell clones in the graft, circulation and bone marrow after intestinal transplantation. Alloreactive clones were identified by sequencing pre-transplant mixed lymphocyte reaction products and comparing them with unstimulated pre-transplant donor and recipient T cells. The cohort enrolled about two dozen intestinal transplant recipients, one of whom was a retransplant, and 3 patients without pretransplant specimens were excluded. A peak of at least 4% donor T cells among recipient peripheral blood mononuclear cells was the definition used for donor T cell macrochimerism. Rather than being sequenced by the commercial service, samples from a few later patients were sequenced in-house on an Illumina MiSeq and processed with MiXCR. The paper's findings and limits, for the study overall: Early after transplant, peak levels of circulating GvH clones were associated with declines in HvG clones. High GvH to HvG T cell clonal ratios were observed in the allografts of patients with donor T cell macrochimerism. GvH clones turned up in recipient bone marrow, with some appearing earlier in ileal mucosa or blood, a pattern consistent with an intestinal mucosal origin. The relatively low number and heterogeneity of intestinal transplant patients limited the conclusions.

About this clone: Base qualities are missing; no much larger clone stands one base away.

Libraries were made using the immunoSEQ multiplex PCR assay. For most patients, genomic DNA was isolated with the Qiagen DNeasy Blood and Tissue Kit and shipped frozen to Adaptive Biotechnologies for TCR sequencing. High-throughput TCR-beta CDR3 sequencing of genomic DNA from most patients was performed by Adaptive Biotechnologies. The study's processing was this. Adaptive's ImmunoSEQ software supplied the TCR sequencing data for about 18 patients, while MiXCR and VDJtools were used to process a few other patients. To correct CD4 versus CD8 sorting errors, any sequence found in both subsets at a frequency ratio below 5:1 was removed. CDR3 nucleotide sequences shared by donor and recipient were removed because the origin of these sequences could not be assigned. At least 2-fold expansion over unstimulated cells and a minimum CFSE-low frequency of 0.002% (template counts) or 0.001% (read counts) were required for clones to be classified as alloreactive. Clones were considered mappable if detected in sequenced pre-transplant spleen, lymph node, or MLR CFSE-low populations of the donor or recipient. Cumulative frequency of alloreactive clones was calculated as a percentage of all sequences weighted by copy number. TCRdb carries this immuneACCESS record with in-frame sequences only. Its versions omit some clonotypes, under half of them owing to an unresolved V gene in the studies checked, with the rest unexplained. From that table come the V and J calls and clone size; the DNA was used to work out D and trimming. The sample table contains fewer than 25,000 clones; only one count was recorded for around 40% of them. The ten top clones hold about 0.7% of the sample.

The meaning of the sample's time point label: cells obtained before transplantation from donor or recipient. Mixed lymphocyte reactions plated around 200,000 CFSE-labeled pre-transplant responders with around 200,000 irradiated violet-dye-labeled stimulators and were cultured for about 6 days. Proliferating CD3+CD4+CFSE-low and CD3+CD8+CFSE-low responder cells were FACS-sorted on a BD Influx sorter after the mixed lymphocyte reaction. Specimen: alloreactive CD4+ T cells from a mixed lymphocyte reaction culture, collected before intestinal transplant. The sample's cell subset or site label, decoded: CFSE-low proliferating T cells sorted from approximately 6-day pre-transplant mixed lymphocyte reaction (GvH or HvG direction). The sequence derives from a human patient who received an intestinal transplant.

The CDR3 protein sequence reads: CAISGWSRADTEAFF. The base sequence is TGTGCCATCAGTGGATGGAGCAGGGCCGACACTGAAGCTTTCTTT. Recombination linked TRBV10-3 to TRBJ1-1, and the D gene may be TRBD1, 5 bases matching. CDR1 is given as ENHRY and CDR2 as SYGVKD, both from the germline V gene. Relative to germline, V is 4 bases shorter and J is 3 bases shorter, with 15 bases between their ends. The CDR3 goes from the cysteine to the phenylalanine over 15 residues. The kept DNA is CDR3 alone, 45 bases in frame from the first base.